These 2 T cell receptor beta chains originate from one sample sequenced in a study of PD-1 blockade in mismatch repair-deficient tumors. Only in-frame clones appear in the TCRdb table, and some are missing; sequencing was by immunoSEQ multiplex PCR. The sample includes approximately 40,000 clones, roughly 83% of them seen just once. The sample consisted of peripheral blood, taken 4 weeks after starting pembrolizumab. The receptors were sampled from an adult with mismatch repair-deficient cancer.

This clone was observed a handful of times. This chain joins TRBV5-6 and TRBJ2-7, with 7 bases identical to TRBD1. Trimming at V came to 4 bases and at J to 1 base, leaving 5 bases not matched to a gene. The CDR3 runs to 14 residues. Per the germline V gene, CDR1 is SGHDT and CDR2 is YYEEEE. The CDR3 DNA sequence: TGTGCCAGCAGCCTAGGGACAGTGTCCTACGAGCAGTACTTC. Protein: CASSLGTVSYEQYF.

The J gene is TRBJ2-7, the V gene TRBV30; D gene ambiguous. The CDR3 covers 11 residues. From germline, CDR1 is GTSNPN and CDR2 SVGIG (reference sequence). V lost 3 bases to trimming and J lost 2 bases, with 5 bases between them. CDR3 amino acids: CAWSVTYEQYF. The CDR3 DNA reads TGTGCCTGGAGCGTCACCTACGAGCAGTACTTC.